This entry describes one T cell receptor beta chain. Its matching antigen is unknown. Clones were read by immunoSEQ multiplex PCR, and TCRdb kept only the in-frame ones, dropping some. The repertoire holds more than 2 million clones, with 90% to 97% as singletons. The data originate from a study of shared clonotypes between healthy human individuals. Study-level information: The study enrolled two women and a few men aged 18 to 49. Study results and limitations: The low donor count limited represented genetic and exposure-history diversity.

The study separated CD4+ cells into CD45RA+ naive and CD45RA-negative memory subsets. The germline V gene encodes CDR1 WSHSY and CDR2 SAAADI. V was clipped by 1 base and J by 8 bases; unmatched bases: 11. The CDR3 is made up of 16 amino acids. What was sequenced was naive CD4+ T cells sorted from blood. Specified subset: CD45RA+ positively selected. The genes are TRBV10-2 and TRBJ1-2; 9 bases map to TRBD1. The TCR was taken from a man between 18 and 29 years old in good health. In DNA, the CDR3 is TGCGCCAGCAGTGAGTTGACAGGGGGTTTGCTGGGAGGCTACACCTTC. This codes for CASSELTGGLLGGYTF.